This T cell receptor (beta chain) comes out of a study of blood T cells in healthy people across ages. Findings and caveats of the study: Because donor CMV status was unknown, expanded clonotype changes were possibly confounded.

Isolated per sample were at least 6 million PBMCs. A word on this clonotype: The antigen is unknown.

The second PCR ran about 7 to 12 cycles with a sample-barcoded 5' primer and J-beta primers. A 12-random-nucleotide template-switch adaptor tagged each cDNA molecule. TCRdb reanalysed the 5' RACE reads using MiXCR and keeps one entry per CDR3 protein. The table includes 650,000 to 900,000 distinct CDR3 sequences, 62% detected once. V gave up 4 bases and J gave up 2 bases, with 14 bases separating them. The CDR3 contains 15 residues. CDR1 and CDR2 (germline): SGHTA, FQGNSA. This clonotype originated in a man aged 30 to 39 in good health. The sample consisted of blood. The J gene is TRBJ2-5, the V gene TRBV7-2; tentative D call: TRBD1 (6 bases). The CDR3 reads CASSWIRGHQETQYF. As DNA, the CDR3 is TGTGCCAGCAGCTGGATCAGGGGCCATCAAGAGACCCAGTACTTC.